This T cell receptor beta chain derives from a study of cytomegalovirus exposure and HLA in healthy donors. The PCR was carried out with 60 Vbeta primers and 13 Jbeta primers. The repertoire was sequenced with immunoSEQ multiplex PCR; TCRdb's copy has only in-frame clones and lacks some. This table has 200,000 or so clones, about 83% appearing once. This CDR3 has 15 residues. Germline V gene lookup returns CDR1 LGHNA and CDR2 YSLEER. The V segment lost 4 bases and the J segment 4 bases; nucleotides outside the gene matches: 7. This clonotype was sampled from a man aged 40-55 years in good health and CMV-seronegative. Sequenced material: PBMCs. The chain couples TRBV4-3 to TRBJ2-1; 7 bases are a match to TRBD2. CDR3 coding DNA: TGCGCCAGCAGCCGTGTGGCTAGCGGATACAATGAGCAGTTCTTC. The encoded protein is CASSRVASGYNEQFF.